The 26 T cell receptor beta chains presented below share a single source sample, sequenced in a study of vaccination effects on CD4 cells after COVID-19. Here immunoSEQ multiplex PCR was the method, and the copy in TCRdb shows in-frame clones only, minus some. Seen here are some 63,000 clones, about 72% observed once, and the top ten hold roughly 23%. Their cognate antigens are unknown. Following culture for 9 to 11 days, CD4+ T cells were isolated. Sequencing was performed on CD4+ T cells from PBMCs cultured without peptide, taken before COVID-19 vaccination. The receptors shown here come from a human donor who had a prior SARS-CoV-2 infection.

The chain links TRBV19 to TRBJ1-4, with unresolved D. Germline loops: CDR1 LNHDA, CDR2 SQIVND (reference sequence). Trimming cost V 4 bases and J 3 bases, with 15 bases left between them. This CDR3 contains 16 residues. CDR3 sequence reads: CASSKDLFRSNEKLFF. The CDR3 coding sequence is TGTGCCAGTAGTAAGGATCTATTTCGGTCTAATGAAAAACTGTTTTTT.

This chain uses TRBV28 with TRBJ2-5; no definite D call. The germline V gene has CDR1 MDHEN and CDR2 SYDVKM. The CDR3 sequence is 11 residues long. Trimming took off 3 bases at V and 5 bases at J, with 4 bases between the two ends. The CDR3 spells CASSLTETQYF. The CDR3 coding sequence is TGTGCCAGCAGTTTGACGGAGACCCAGTACTTC.

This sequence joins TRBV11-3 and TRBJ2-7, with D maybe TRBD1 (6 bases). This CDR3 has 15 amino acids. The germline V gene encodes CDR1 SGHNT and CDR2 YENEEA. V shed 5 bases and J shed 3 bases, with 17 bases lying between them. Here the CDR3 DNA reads TGTGCCAGCAGCCAAAGCAGGGGAAACGACTACGAGCAGTACTTC. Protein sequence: CASSQSRGNDYEQYF.

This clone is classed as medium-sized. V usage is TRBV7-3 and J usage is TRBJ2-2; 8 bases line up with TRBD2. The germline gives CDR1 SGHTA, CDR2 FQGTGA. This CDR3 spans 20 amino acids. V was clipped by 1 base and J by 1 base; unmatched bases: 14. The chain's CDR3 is CASSLKANAAGGLNTGELFF. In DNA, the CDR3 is TGTGCCAGCAGCTTAAAGGCTAACGCGGCGGGAGGCCTGAACACCGGGGAGCTGTTTTTT.

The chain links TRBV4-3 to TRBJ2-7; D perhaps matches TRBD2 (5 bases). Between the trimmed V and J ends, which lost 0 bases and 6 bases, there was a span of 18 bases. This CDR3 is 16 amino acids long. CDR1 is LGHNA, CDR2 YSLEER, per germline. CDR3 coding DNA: TGCGCCAGCAGCCAAGATATTAAGCGGAGCCGATCCGAGCAGTACTTC. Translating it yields CASSQDIKRSRSEQYF.

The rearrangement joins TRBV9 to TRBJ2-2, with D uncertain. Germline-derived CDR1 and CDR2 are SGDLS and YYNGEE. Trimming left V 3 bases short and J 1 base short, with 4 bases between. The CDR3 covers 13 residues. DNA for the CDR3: TGTGCCAGCAGCGGACAGAACACCGGGGAGCTGTTTTTT. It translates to CASSGQNTGELFF.

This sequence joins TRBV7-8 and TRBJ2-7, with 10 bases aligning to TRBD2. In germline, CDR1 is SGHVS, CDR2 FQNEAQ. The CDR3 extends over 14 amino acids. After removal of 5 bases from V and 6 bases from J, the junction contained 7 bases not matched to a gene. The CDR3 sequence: CASSLHLAGAEQYF. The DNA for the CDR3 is TGTGCCAGCAGCCTCCACCTAGCGGGAGCCGAGCAGTACTTC.

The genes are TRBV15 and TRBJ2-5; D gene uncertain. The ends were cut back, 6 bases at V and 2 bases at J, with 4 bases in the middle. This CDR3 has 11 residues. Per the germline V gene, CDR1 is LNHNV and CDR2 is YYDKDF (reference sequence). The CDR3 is CATRVQETQYF. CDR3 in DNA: TGTGCCACCAGGGTTCAAGAGACCCAGTACTTC.

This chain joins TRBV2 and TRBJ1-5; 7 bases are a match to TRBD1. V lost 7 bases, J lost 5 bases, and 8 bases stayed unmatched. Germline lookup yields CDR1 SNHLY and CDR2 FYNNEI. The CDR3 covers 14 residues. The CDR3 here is CASTPVQGYQPQHF. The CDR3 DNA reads TGTGCCAGCACCCCAGTACAGGGGTATCAGCCCCAGCATTTT.

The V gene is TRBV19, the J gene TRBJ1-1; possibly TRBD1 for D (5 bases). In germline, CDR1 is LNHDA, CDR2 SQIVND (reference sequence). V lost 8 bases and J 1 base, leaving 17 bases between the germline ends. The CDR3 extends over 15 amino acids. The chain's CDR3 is CASDTGWGGNTEAFF. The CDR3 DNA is TGTGCCAGTGATACTGGGTGGGGCGGGAACACTGAAGCTTTCTTT.

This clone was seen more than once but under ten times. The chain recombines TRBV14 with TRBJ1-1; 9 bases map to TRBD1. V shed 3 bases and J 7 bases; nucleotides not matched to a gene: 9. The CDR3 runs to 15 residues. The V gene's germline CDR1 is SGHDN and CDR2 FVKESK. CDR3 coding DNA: TGTGCCAGCAGCCACCACAGGGGGCCTCTGGGTGAAGCTTTCTTT. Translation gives CASSHHRGPLGEAFF. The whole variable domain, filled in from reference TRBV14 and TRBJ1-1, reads EAGVTQFPSHSVIEKGQTVTLRCDPISGHDNLYWYRRVMGKEIKFLLHFVKESKQDESGMPNNRFLAERTGGTYSTLKVQPAELEDSGVYFCASSHHRGPLGEAFFGQGTRLTVV.

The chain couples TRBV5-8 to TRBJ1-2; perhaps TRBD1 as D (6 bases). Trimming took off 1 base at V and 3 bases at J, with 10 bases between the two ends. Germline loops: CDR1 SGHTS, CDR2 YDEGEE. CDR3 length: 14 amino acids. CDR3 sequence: CASSLSGAYYGYTF. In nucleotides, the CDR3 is TGTGCCAGCAGCTTGTCAGGGGCTTACTATGGCTACACCTTC.

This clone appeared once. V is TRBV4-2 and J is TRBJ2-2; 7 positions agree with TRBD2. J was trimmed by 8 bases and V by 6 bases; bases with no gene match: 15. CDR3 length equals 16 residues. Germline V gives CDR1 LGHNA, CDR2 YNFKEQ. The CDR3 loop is CASSPALHGEGGELFF. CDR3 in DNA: TGTGCCAGCAGTCCCGCCTTGCACGGGGAGGGGGGGGAGCTGTTTTTT.

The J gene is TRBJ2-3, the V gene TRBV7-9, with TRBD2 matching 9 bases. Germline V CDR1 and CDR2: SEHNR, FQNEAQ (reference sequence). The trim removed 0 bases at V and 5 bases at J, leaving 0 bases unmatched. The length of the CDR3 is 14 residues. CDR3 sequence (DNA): TGTGCCAGCAGCTTAGCTAGCGGGAGAGATACGCAGTATTTT. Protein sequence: CASSLASGRDTQYF.

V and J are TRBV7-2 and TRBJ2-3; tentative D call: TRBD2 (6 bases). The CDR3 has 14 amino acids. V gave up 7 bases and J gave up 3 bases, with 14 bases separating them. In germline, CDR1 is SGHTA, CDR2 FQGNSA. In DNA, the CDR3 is TGTGCCAGCACAAGGAGGGGACGGACAGATACGCAGTATTTT. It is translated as CASTRRGRTDTQYF.

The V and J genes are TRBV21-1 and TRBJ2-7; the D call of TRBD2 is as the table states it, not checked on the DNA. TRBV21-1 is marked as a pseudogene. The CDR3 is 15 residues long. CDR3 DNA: TGTGCCAGCAGCAAAGTCTCTAGCGGGGTATACGAGCAGTACTTC. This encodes CASSKVSSGVYEQYF.

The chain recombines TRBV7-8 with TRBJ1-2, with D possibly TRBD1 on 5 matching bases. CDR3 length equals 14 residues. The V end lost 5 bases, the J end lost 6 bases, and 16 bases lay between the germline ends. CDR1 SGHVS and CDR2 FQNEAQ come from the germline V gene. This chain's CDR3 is CASSRGAGADGYTF. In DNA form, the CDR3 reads TGTGCCAGCAGCCGCGGGGCCGGGGCGGATGGCTACACCTTC.

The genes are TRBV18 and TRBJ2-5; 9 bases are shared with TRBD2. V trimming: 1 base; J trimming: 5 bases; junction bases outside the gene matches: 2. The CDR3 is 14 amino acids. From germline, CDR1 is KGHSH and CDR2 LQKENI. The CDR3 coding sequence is TGTGCCAGCTCACCACTAGCGGGGGTGGAGACCCAGTACTTC. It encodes CASSPLAGVETQYF.

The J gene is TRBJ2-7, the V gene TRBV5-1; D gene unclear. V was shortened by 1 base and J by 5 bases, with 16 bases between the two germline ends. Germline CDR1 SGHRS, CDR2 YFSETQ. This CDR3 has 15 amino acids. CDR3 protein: CASSLQRVLVDEQYF. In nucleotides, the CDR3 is TGCGCCAGCAGCTTGCAAAGGGTTCTGGTCGACGAGCAGTACTTC.

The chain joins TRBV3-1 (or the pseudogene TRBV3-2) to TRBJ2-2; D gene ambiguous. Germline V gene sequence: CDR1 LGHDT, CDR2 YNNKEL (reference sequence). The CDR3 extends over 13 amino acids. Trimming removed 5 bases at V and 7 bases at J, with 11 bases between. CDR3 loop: CASSITWVGELFF. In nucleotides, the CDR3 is TGTGCCAGCAGCATCACATGGGTCGGGGAGCTGTTTTTT.

CDR3 protein: CASSDVGSSNQPQHF. CDR3 nucleotides: TGTGCCAGCAGTGACGTTGGGAGCTCAAATCAGCCCCAGCATTTT. The J gene is TRBJ1-5, the V gene TRBV6-4, with unresolved D. The CDR3 extends over 15 amino acids. Germline V gene data show CDR1 as MRHNA and CDR2 as SNTAGT. V was trimmed by 2 bases and J by 4 bases, leaving 12 bases between them.

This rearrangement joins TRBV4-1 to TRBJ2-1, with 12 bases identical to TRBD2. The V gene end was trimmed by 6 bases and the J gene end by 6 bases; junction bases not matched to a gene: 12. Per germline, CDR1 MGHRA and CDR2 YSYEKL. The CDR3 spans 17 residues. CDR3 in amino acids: CASRTYPTTSGGNEQFF. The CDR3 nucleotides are TGCGCCAGCAGGACCTACCCCACGACTAGCGGGGGCAATGAGCAGTTCTTC.

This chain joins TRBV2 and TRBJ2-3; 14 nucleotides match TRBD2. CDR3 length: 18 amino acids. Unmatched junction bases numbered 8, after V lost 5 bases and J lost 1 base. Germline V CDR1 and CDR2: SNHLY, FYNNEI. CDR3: CASSSGTSGSRGTDTQYF. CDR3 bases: TGTGCCAGCAGTTCCGGGACTAGCGGGAGCAGGGGCACAGATACGCAGTATTTT.

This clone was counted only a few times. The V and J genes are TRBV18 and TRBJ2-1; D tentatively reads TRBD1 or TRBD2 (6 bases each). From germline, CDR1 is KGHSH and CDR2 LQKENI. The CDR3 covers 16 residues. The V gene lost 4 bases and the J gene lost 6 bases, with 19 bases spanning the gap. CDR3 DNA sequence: TGTGCCAGCTCACAAAATAAGGGGGGCGGAAGCAATGAGCAGTTCTTC. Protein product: CASSQNKGGGSNEQFF.

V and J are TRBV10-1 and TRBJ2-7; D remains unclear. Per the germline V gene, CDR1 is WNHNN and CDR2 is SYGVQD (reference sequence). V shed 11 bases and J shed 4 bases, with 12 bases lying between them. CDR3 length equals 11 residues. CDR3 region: CAGPVGYEQYF. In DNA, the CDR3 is TGCGCCGGCCCTGTAGGGTACGAGCAGTACTTC.

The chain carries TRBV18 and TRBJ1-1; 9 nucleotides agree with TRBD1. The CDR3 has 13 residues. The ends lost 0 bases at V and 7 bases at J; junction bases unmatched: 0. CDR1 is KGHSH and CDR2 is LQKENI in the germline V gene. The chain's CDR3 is CASSPPTGGEAFF. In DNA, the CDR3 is TGTGCCAGCTCACCACCGACAGGGGGTGAAGCTTTCTTT.